The present entry profiles one T cell receptor beta chain with its context. Source study methods: The authors estimated nucleated cell counts from reference gene primer amplification. Sequencing was performed with immunoSEQ multiplex PCR; in TCRdb, only in-frame clones are kept and a portion is missing. The D gene and trimming were derived from the DNA, and the V and J assignments and clone size from that table. The sample has 50,000 to 65,000 clones, roughly 76% seen once; the top ten hold roughly 5.5%. This sample was included in a study of blood T cell repertoires in COVID-19. About the study: COVID-19 samples collected from the United States, Italy and Spain covered acute and convalescent phases.

The sequence came from a woman in her sixties with acute or convalescent COVID-19. Sequences were obtained from peripheral blood.

CDR3 DNA sequence: TGTGCCAGCTCAAACGGTATCCCTGGGGCCAACGTCCTGACTTTC. Its protein is CASSNGIPGANVLTF. The chain combines TRBV18 with TRBJ2-6; D is ambiguous. V gave up 5 bases and J gave up 2 bases, with 10 bases separating them. Germline V gives CDR1 KGHSH, CDR2 LQKENI. CDR3 size: 15 residues.